This T cell receptor beta chain was documented in a study of blood T cell repertoires in COVID-19. Whole-study context: Spain, Italy and the United States supplied samples that represented acute and convalescent COVID-19. PBMCs, B-cell-depleted T cells, or T cells provided the cDNA or gDNA that made up the material.

This clone was recorded a few times. Enrolled during active infection, Seattle patients were then followed longitudinally. Study processing details: Estimated nucleated cell counts came from reference gene primer amplification. The data were produced by immunoSEQ multiplex PCR, yet TCRdb's version contains in-frame clones alone and is incomplete. That table supplies the V and J calls and clone size; D and trimming were determined from the DNA. The repertoire holds approximately 210,000 clones, less than 90% seen once, with about 10% in the top ten. The CDR3 sequence is 15 residues long. Per the germline V gene, CDR1 is LGHDT and CDR2 is YNNKEL (reference sequence). V was cut by 5 bases and J by 1 base, with 14 bases left in between.

The source of this sequence is an elderly woman with COVID-19, enrolled during active disease. Sequenced input: peripheral blood. The rearrangement uses TRBV3-1 (or the pseudogene TRBV3-2) and TRBJ1-1, with unresolved D. The DNA for the CDR3 is TGTGCCAGCAGCGAAAGACCAGGTGGGAACACTGAAGCTTTCTTT. Its protein is CASSERPGGNTEAFF.